This TCR beta chain was sequenced in a study of T-cell reconstitution after alpha-beta-depleted transplantation in children. This CDR3 is built from 10 residues. From germline, CDR1 is SQVTM and CDR2 ANQGSEA. V lost 3 bases and J lost 9, with 9 bases in between. Preparation of the TCRbeta library was carried out with unique molecular identifiers. TCRdb re-called the PCR reads through MiXCR, storing one row per CDR3 protein. The data hold 490,000 or so distinct CDR3 sequences, with approximately 12% observed a single time. This clonotype appeared a few times. This sequence joins TRBV29-1 and TRBJ2-7; perhaps TRBD1 as D (5 bases). The input for sequencing was PBMCs from the stem cell graft donor, taken from the stem cell graft. The sequence was collected from a human donor who donated a stem cell graft to a child with combined immunodeficiency. The CDR3: CSVDQGTQYF. DNA of the CDR3: TGCAGCGTTGATCAGGGAACGCAGTACTTC.